This T cell receptor beta chain was identified in a study of cytomegalovirus exposure and HLA in healthy donors. General study points: Some TCR beta chains (about 180 of them) were listed as cytomegalovirus-associated. Within an earlier analysis, most TCR beta V segments proved productive either about 90% or about 30% of the time.

In the PCR, 60 Vbeta and 13 Jbeta primers were used. Some clones are missing from TCRdb's copy, which holds only in-frame ones; the method was immunoSEQ multiplex PCR. Of about 150,000 clones in the sample, 73% were seen once. A remark on this clone: Its antigen is unknown.

Germline values: CDR1 LNHDA, CDR2 SQIVND (reference sequence). The CDR3 length is 17 residues. V dropped 8 bases and J dropped 4 bases, with 23 bases sitting between them. The clonotype was recovered from a woman between 18 and 30 years old in good health and CMV-seropositive. What was sequenced was PBMCs. The rearrangement joins TRBV19 to TRBJ2-2; D perhaps matches TRBD2 (7 bases). The CDR3 here is CASAMVGGLKGTGELFF. The CDR3 nucleotides are TGTGCCAGTGCGATGGTGGGGGGGCTGAAGGGCACCGGGGAGCTGTTTTTT.